The 23 T cell receptor beta chains below all came from one sample that was sequenced in a study of vaccination effects on CD4 cells after COVID-19. The assay was immunoSEQ multiplex PCR, and TCRdb's table has in-frame clones only and misses some. The sample carries under 60,000 clones, more than 75% recorded once. Viral peptide pool expansion of antigen-specific CD4+ T cells preceded sequencing in the ViraFEST assay. When ten to eleven days of culture had elapsed, CD4+ T cells were isolated. Convalescent patients had PCR-confirmed SARS-CoV-2 infection between March and December 2020. No antigens are known for them. This material consisted of CD4+ T cells from PBMCs cultured with HIV peptides, taken before COVID-19 vaccination. Subset: HIV-1 Nef peptide pool negative control/reference culture. These receptors were taken from a human donor who had a prior SARS-CoV-2 infection.

The V call is TRBV5-1, the J call TRBJ1-3; D ambiguous. In germline, CDR1 is SGHRS, CDR2 YFSETQ. The length of the CDR3 is 15 residues. V lost 4 bases and J 2 bases, leaving 13 bases between the germline ends. The CDR3 bases are TGCGCCAGCAGCCCGGGTCCGGGGACTGGAAACACCATATATTTT. Translated, it gives CASSPGPGTGNTIYF.

This rearrangement joins TRBV7-6 to TRBJ2-5; 7 positions agree with TRBD1. The trim removed 3 bases at V and 7 bases at J, leaving 14 bases unmatched. Germline CDR1 and CDR2: SGHVS and FNYEAQ. The CDR3 is made up of 16 amino acids. CDR3 DNA: TGTGCCAGCAGCTTCCTCCGGGACAGACCAGGTGCGACCCAGTACTTC. The encoded protein is CASSFLRDRPGATQYF.

In its sample, this clone was seen a few times. The rearrangement links TRBV6-5 to TRBJ1-1, with D uncertain. The germline CDR1 and CDR2 sequences are MNHEY and SVGAGI. V lost 0 bases and J lost 0, with 8 bases in between. The CDR3 loop spans 15 amino acids. The CDR3, as DNA: TGTGCCAGCAGTTACTCGATGGGGATGAACACTGAAGCTTTCTTT. It yields the protein CASSYSMGMNTEAFF.

This chain links TRBV6-2 or TRBV6-3 with TRBJ2-7; the D is unclear. CDR1 and CDR2 from the germline V gene are MNHEY and SVGEGT. This CDR3 is 14 amino acids long. The V gene lost 4 bases and the J gene lost 0 bases, with 10 bases spanning the gap. CDR3 DNA sequence: TGTGCCAGCAGTTCTGCAGGAACCTCCTACGAGCAGTACTTC. Protein sequence: CASSSAGTSYEQYF.

The sample holds one count of this clone. The chain recombines TRBV10-3 with TRBJ2-5; the D call may be TRBD1 or TRBD2 (6 bases each). This CDR3 spans 15 amino acids. Germline CDR1 ENHRY, CDR2 SYGVKD. Trimming pared 4 bases from V and 4 bases from J, leaving 16 bases between. CDR3 sequence (DNA): TGTGCCATCAGTGTTCTACGGGGGCGAGGAGAGACCCAGTACTTC. Translation gives CAISVLRGRGETQYF.

The J gene is TRBJ2-5, the V gene TRBV9, with TRBD1 matching over 8 bases. CDR3 length equals 13 residues. The trim removed 3 bases at V and 5 bases at J, leaving 3 bases unmatched. Per germline, CDR1 SGDLS and CDR2 YYNGEE. This CDR3 is CASSARQGETQYF. The CDR3, as DNA: TGTGCCAGCAGCGCCCGACAGGGGGAGACCCAGTACTTC.

The chain has TRBV2 and TRBJ1-3; D uncertain. This CDR3 contains 13 residues. Germline lookup yields CDR1 SNHLY and CDR2 FYNNEI. V lost 6 bases to trimming and J lost 2 bases, with 8 bases between them. In DNA form, the CDR3 reads TGTGCCAGCAGATCATCCGCTGGAAACACCATATATTTT. Amino acids: CASRSSAGNTIYF.

This clone was observed a few times. The rearrangement joins TRBV10-1 to TRBJ1-1, with D possibly TRBD1 on 6 matching bases. Germline CDR1 is WNHNN and CDR2 is SYGVQD (reference sequence). The germline V and J ends were trimmed by 0 bases and 6 bases, with 17 bases remaining between them. There are 16 residues in the CDR3. CDR3 loop: CASSESRGQKRPEAFF. CDR3 DNA sequence: TGCGCCAGCAGTGAGTCCCGCGGACAGAAGCGGCCTGAAGCTTTCTTT.

This clone appeared a few times. This sequence joins TRBV30 and TRBJ1-6; D is undetermined. The V and J ends lost 2 bases and 10 bases respectively, with 12 bases between them. The germline V gene has CDR1 GTSNPN and CDR2 SVGIG (reference sequence). CDR3 size: 13 residues. CDR3 loop: CAWSHEGKSPLHF. The CDR3 coding sequence is TGTGCCTGGAGTCATGAAGGAAAATCACCCCTCCACTTT.

This clone was seen a few times. V usage is TRBV5-8 and J usage is TRBJ1-2; 7 positions agree with TRBD1. CDR1 is SGHTS, CDR2 YDEGEE, per germline. V lost 7 bases to trimming and J lost 4 bases; unmatched junction nucleotides: 13. The CDR3 consists of 15 residues. CDR3 nucleotide sequence: TGTGCCAGCTCCCTAACAGGGGTTGAGGGCTATGGCTACACCTTC. It is translated as CASSLTGVEGYGYTF.

This chain links TRBV18 with TRBJ1-4; perhaps TRBD1 as D (5 bases). Trimming left V 5 bases short and J 2 bases short, with 21 bases between. The CDR3 sequence is 18 residues long. From germline, CDR1 is KGHSH and CDR2 LQKENI. The CDR3 reads CASSGTWDYRYTNEKLFF. CDR3 in DNA: TGTGCCAGCTCAGGGACGTGGGACTACCGGTACACTAATGAAAAACTGTTTTTT. Full variable domain (remainder filled in from reference TRBV18 and TRBJ1-4): NAGVMQNPRHLVRRRGQEARLRCSPMKGHSHVYWYRQLPEEGLKFMVYLQKENIIDESGMPKERFSAEFPKEGPSILRIQQVVRGDSAAYFCASSGTWDYRYTNEKLFFGSGTQLSVL.

This chain joins TRBV10-3 and TRBJ2-1; 14 positions match TRBD2. V was clipped by 7 bases and J by 0 bases; unmatched bases: 8. In germline, CDR1 is ENHRY, CDR2 SYGVKD. This CDR3 contains 18 residues. The CDR3 sequence: CAIMTSGGVSSSYNEQFF. The CDR3 region has the DNA TGTGCCATCATGACTAGCGGGGGGGTTTCAAGCTCCTACAATGAGCAGTTCTTC.

This sequence joins TRBV4-2 and TRBJ2-5; TRBD2 matches 11 bases. Germline trimming cut 2 bases from V and 1 base from J; bases unmatched to any gene: 3. The CDR3 loop spans 16 amino acids. Germline V CDR1 and CDR2: LGHNA, YNFKEQ. As DNA, the CDR3 is TGTGCCAGCAGCCAAATTAGCGGGAGGGCCCAAGAGACCCAGTACTTC. Its protein product is CASSQISGRAQETQYF.

The chain links TRBV18 to TRBJ2-2; 11 bases match TRBD2. V lost 3 bases and J lost 4; bases outside the gene matches: 4. The CDR3 contains 16 residues. Germline V lookup: CDR1 KGHSH, CDR2 LQKENI. DNA of the CDR3: TGTGCCAGCTCACCTCGACTAGCGGGGCGCACCGGGGAGCTGTTTTTT. Translation: CASSPRLAGRTGELFF. The full variable domain, in which reference TRBV18 and TRBJ2-2 provide the parts outside the CDR3, is NAGVMQNPRHLVRRRGQEARLRCSPMKGHSHVYWYRQLPEEGLKFMVYLQKENIIDESGMPKERFSAEFPKEGPSILRIQQVVRGDSAAYFCASSPRLAGRTGELFFGEGSRLTVL.

V is TRBV5-6 and J is TRBJ1-1; tentative D call: TRBD1 (5 bases). The CDR3 spans 17 residues. Germline lookup yields CDR1 SGHDT and CDR2 YYEEEE. The ends were cut back, 3 bases at V and 4 bases at J, with 22 bases in the middle. The CDR3 DNA reads as TGTGCCAGCAGCTGGGGCCCGGGGCCGTTGGGGGTCACTGAAGCTTTCTTT. It codes for CASSWGPGPLGVTEAFF.

The chain employs TRBV5-1 and TRBJ1-1; 9 positions match TRBD1. The V gene end was trimmed by 8 bases and the J gene end by 4 bases; junction bases not matched to a gene: 12. CDR3 size: 15 residues. The germline CDR1 and CDR2 sequences are SGHRS and YFSETQ. CDR3 in amino acids: CARRPGTGSVTEAFF. The CDR3 nucleotides are TGCGCCAGACGTCCCGGGACAGGGTCTGTCACTGAAGCTTTCTTT.

The chain has TRBV23-1 and TRBJ2-5, with 9 bases aligning to TRBD1. Being an ORF, TRBV23-1 has a function that is uncertain. This CDR3 is 16 amino acids long. Trimming took 7 bases from V and 1 from J; bases not matched to a gene: 10. The CDR3 bases are TGCGCCAGCACGCGAAATCGGGACAGGGTCCAAGAGACCCAGTACTTC. The encoded protein is CASTRNRDRVQETQYF.

The chain uses TRBV7-3 and TRBJ2-5; 9 nucleotides align to TRBD2. The CDR3 loop spans 13 amino acids. Germline CDR1 and CDR2: SGHTA and FQGTGA. CDR3 sequence (DNA): TGTGCTAGCGCGGGAGGGCCCCGGGAGACCCAGTACTTC. Residues: CASAGGPRETQYF.

This chain uses TRBV7-9 with TRBJ2-1; no definite D call. The ends were cut back, 4 bases at V and 5 bases at J, with 12 bases in the middle. CDR3 size: 14 residues. The germline CDR1 and CDR2 sequences are SEHNR and FQNEAQ (reference sequence). The CDR3 nucleotides are TGTGCCAGCAGCTCCCATAACATAAACAATGAGCAGTTCTTC. Its protein is CASSSHNINNEQFF.

This clone showed up just a few times. The chain uses TRBV11-2 and TRBJ1-1; a possible D gene is TRBD1 (6 bases). The CDR3 spans 15 residues. V lost 2 bases to trimming and J lost 9 bases, with 19 bases between them. Germline loops: CDR1 SGHAT, CDR2 FQNNGV. CDR3 region: CASSLLPPDRDKAFF. The CDR3 region has the DNA TGTGCCAGCAGCTTATTGCCTCCCGATCGGGACAAAGCTTTCTTT. The full variable domain, rest sourced from reference TRBV11-2 and TRBJ1-1, is EAGVAQSPRYKIIEKRQSVAFWCNPISGHATLYWYQQILGQGPKLLIQFQNNGVVDDSQLPKDRFSAERLKGVDSTLKIQPAKLEDSAVYLCASSLLPPDRDKAFFGQGTRLTVV.

The rearrangement joins TRBV2 to TRBJ1-6; unclear D gene. V was shortened by 9 bases and J by 11 bases, with 11 bases between the two germline ends. This CDR3 has 11 residues. Germline loops: CDR1 SNHLY, CDR2 FYNNEI. The CDR3 loop reads CASDGGAPLHF. For the CDR3, the DNA is TGTGCCAGTGATGGCGGGGCACCCCTCCACTTT.

The genes are TRBV18 and TRBJ2-5; 11 bases are a match to TRBD2. The CDR3 runs to 18 residues. Per the germline V gene, CDR1 is KGHSH and CDR2 is LQKENI. Unmatched junction bases numbered 12, after V lost 4 bases and J lost 2 bases. The CDR3 loop is CASSRGMVLAGGQETQYF. CDR3 nucleotide sequence: TGTGCCAGCTCACGAGGAATGGTTTTAGCGGGAGGGCAAGAGACCCAGTACTTC.

This chain connects TRBV7-2 to TRBJ2-3; no firm D call. Germline loops: CDR1 SGHTA, CDR2 FQGNSA. Deletions cut 0 bases from V and 12 bases from J, with 16 bases between. The CDR3 has 14 amino acids. In DNA, the CDR3 is TGTGCCAGCAGCTTAGCCACGACCCGATCCTTTCAGTATTTT. Translated: CASSLATTRSFQYF.